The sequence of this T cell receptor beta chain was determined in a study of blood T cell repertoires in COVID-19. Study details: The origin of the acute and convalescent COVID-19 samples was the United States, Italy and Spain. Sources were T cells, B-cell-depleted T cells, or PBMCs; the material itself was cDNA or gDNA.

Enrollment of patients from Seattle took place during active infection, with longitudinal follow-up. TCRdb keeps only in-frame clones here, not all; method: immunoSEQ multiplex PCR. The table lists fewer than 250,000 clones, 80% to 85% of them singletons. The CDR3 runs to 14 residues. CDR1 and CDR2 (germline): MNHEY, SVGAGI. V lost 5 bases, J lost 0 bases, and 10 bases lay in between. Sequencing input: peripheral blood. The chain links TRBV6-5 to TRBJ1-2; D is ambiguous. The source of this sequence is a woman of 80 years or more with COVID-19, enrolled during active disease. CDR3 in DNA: TGTGCCAGCAGTCGCGAAACGCCTAACTATGGCTACACCTTC. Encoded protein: CASSRETPNYGYTF.